These 9 T cell receptor beta chains share one sample of origin, sequenced in a study of OX40 agonist ivuxolimab in advanced cancers. Profiled with immunoSEQ multiplex PCR; TCRdb holds only in-frame clones, not every one. Of 7,000 to 9,500 clones listed, over 60% are singletons. Sequenced here: CD4+ or CD8+ T cells sorted from blood, sampled in a trial of the OX40 agonist ivuxolimab. These receptors all come from an adult with an advanced solid tumor such as melanoma, head and neck, liver or kidney cancer.

By frequency in the sample, this clone is medium-sized. The rearrangement joins TRBV19 to TRBJ2-3, with 7 bases that match TRBD2. CDR1 is LNHDA and CDR2 is SQIVND in the germline V gene (reference sequence). The CDR3 loop spans 14 amino acids. Unmatched junction bases numbered 2, after V lost 1 base and J lost 4 bases. DNA for the CDR3: TGTGCCAGTAGTATAGGGCGGGAGCCAGATACGCAGTATTTT. It encodes CASSIGREPDTQYF.

This clone was detected once. The chain is built from TRBV9 and TRBJ2-2, with 12 bases matching TRBD2. With 3 bases clipped from V and 7 bases from J, the junction kept 7 bases outside the gene matches. This CDR3 is 16 amino acids long. The germline V gene encodes CDR1 SGDLS and CDR2 YYNGEE. The CDR3 region is CASSEPTSGRIGELFF. DNA for the CDR3: TGTGCCAGCAGCGAACCGACTAGCGGGAGAATCGGGGAGCTGTTTTTT.

This rearrangement joins TRBV4-2 to TRBJ1-5; D possibly corresponds to TRBD1 (6 bases). Deletions cut 1 base from V and 0 bases from J, with 13 bases between. The CDR3 has 17 amino acids. Germline lookup yields CDR1 LGHNA and CDR2 YNFKEQ. CDR3 nucleotide sequence: TGTGCCAGCAGCCAAGCCCCCGGGGGCTATAGCAATCAGCCCCAGCATTTT. It yields the protein CASSQAPGGYSNQPQHF.

J is TRBJ2-3 and V is TRBV10-3; 8 bases align to TRBD2. V gave up 2 bases and J gave up 1 base; unmatched junction bases: 14. The germline V gene encodes CDR1 ENHRY and CDR2 SYGVKD. CDR3 length equals 19 residues. The DNA of the CDR3 is TGTGCCATCAGTGAGCCACAAATAGCGGGGCGGGCGGGCACAGATACGCAGTATTTT. Protein sequence: CAISEPQIAGRAGTDTQYF.

The rearrangement links TRBV19 to TRBJ1-1; D is undetermined. Germline V gene sequence: CDR1 LNHDA, CDR2 SQIVND (reference sequence). Trimming pared 5 bases from V and 0 bases from J, leaving 7 bases between. CDR3 length: 13 amino acids. DNA of the CDR3: TGTGCCAGTAGTCTGTCCCTGAACACTGAAGCTTTCTTT. It codes for CASSLSLNTEAFF.

The V gene is TRBV28, the J gene TRBJ1-1; 7 bases are a match to TRBD1. The CDR3 sequence is 13 residues long. The junction had 4 bases not matched to a gene; V was cut back by 1 base and J by 8 bases. CDR1 and CDR2 from the germline V gene are MDHEN and SYDVKM. CDR3 amino acids: CASSLLQGREAFF. For the CDR3, the DNA is TGTGCCAGCAGTTTATTACAGGGGCGCGAAGCTTTCTTT.

In the case of this clone: The sample carries other DNA sequences with the same CDR3. This sequence joins TRBV6-5 and TRBJ1-2; no clear D gene. The ends were cut back, 4 bases at V and 2 bases at J, with 11 bases in the middle. CDR3 length equals 14 residues. From germline, CDR1 is MNHEY and CDR2 SVGAGI. CDR3 residues: CASSLGGQNYGYTF. As DNA, the CDR3 is TGTGCCAGCAGTTTGGGAGGGCAGAACTATGGCTACACCTTC.

The chain has TRBV29-1 and TRBJ2-5; TRBD1 or TRBD2 may be the D gene (5 bases each). The J call may be faulty, since TRBJ2-7 better matches the DNA end. CDR1 SQVTM and CDR2 ANQGSEA come from the germline V gene. The CDR3 totals 11 residues. The CDR3 DNA is TGCAGCTTATTGGTGGGGGACGAGCAGTACTTC. Translating it yields CSLLVGDEQYF.

The chain employs TRBV29-1 and TRBJ2-2; D might be TRBD1 or TRBD2, each matching 5 bases. This CDR3 region has 16 residues. Germline V gene data show CDR1 as SQVTM and CDR2 as ANQGSEA. V was shortened by 7 bases and J by 0 bases, with 18 bases between the two germline ends. As DNA, the CDR3 is TGCAGCGCCCAGGGATTCGACGGGACGAACACCGGGGAGCTGTTTTTT. Amino acid sequence: CSAQGFDGTNTGELFF.